This TCR beta chain was profiled in a study of response to subunit inactivated influenza vaccine. Overall study findings and caveats: A suggestion made by the authors is that each seasonal influenza vaccination recruits few new T cells.

CDR3 length equals 14 residues. This clonotype was seen only a few times. Its target is unknown. TCRdb independently ran MiXCR on the RT-PCR reads; one entry per CDR3 protein. The table has just over 300,000 distinct CDR3 sequences, about a fifth seen once. This specimen was PBMCs from blood, taken about 20 months after vaccination. The sequence was obtained from a man aged 45-69 years who received an inactivated influenza vaccine. J is TRBJ1-6 and V is TRBV21-1. TRBV21-1 is noted as a pseudogene. For the CDR3, the DNA is TGTGCCAGCAGCCCCGTGATGAGGAAATCACCCCTCCACTTT. Translated: CASSPVMRKSPLHF.